A single sample is the source of the 20 T cell receptor beta chains below, sequenced in a study of vaccination and CD4 T cells after COVID-19. Antigen specificity for these receptors is unknown. Cultured CD4+ T-cell DNA underwent Oncomine TCR Beta short-read sequencing. TCRdb itself ran the PCR reads through MiXCR, one entry per CDR3 protein. In the table there are some 7,100 distinct CDR3 sequences, 73% of which are singletons. Treatment reported: approximately 11-day PBMC culture with coronavirus spike peptide pools or control peptides (ViraFEST assay). The material sequenced was CD4+ T cells from blood, cultured in vitro. The receptors originated from a human donor who had recovered from COVID-19.

The V and J genes are TRBV2 and TRBJ2-3; 10 nucleotides line up with TRBD2. The germline CDR1 and CDR2 sequences are SNHLY and FYNNEI. Trimming at V came to 6 bases and at J to 6 bases, leaving 12 bases not matched to a gene. The CDR3 runs to 16 residues. The CDR3 DNA follows: TGTGCCAGCAGCGACGGGGGGCTAGCGGGAGCGGATACGCAGTATTTT. Residues: CASSDGGLAGADTQYF.

The rearrangement joins TRBV21-1 to TRBJ2-5; the table's D call, TRBD2, has no DNA check behind it. TRBV21-1 is flagged as a pseudogene. The CDR3 extends over 15 amino acids. CDR3 bases: TGTGCCAGCAGCGCCAGGACGAGCGTACAAGAGACCCAGTACTTC. Its protein is CASSARTSVQETQYF.

The V and J genes are TRBV6-5 and TRBJ1-5; D is possibly TRBD1 (5 bases). Trimming shortened V by 4 bases and J by 7 bases, and 14 bases separated the two germline ends. CDR3 length: 14 amino acids. Germline values: CDR1 MNHEY, CDR2 SVGAGI. In nucleotides, the CDR3 is TGTGCCAGCAGTTTAACTCAGGGAGGGCAGCCCCAGCATTTT. Residues: CASSLTQGGQPQHF.

The gene calls are TRBV20-1 and TRBJ1-1; 11 bases fit TRBD1. The CDR3 runs to 14 residues. The V gene's germline CDR1 is DFQATT and CDR2 SNEGSKA (reference sequence). V was clipped by 5 bases and J by 10 bases; unmatched bases: 12. The CDR3 loop reads CSALNPGQGVGAFF. DNA for the CDR3: TGCAGTGCTCTCAATCCGGGACAGGGGGTCGGAGCTTTCTTT.

The chain has TRBV20-1 and TRBJ1-5; D gene unclear. From germline, CDR1 is DFQATT and CDR2 SNEGSKA (reference sequence). The CDR3 totals 12 residues. The V end was cut by 6 bases, the J end by 6 bases, with 12 bases between. As DNA, the CDR3 is TGCAGTGCCCTAGGACTTGCTCAGCCCCAGCATTTT. This codes for CSALGLAQPQHF.

The chain uses TRBV11-2 and TRBJ1-6, with D tentatively TRBD1 (6 bases). CDR3 length: 15 amino acids. The V and J ends lost 2 bases and 10 bases respectively, with 15 bases between them. Germline CDR1 is SGHAT and CDR2 is FQNNGV. CDR3 residues: CASSLTGTSGSPLHF. CDR3 sequence (DNA): TGTGCCAGCAGCTTAACCGGGACAAGTGGGTCACCCCTCCACTTT.

The chain carries TRBV5-6 and TRBJ2-7; D may correspond to TRBD1 or TRBD2 (6 bases each). The CDR3 length is 16 residues. Trimming removed 0 bases at V and 2 bases at J, with 15 bases between. CDR1 is SGHDT, CDR2 YYEEEE, per germline. CDR3: CASSLVGGRGPYEQYF. The CDR3 nucleotides read TGTGCCAGCAGCTTGGTAGGGGGGAGAGGGCCCTACGAGCAGTACTTC.

This clonotype was detected only a few times. The gene calls are TRBV7-9 and TRBJ1-2; the D gene is possibly TRBD1 (6 bases). The CDR3 is 14 amino acids. The V gene lost 8 bases and the J gene lost 7 bases, with 20 bases spanning the gap. Germline CDR1 and CDR2: SEHNR and FQNEAQ (reference sequence). Here the CDR3 reads CASVRGAEGVGYTF. The DNA of the CDR3 is TGTGCCAGCGTCCGGGGGGCAGAAGGCGTTGGCTACACCTTC.

This chain links TRBV20-1 with TRBJ2-3; 7 bases agree with TRBD2. CDR1 is DFQATT and CDR2 is SNEGSKA in the germline V gene (reference sequence). The length of the CDR3 is 11 residues. Losses at the gene ends were 6 bases for V and 4 bases for J; bases not matched to a gene: 1. The CDR3 reads CSAGRPDTQYF. CDR3 nucleotide sequence: TGCAGTGCCGGGAGGCCAGATACGCAGTATTTT.

J is TRBJ1-5 and V is TRBV20-1; 7 bases map to TRBD1. The junction had 3 bases not matched to a gene; V was cut back by 2 bases and J by 5 bases. CDR1 DFQATT and CDR2 SNEGSKA come from the germline V gene (reference sequence). The CDR3 contains 13 residues. CDR3 sequence reads: CSARRQGDQPQHF. DNA of the CDR3: TGCAGTGCTAGAAGGCAGGGGGATCAGCCCCAGCATTTT.

This clonotype was recorded only once. J is TRBJ1-1 and V is TRBV6-2 or TRBV6-3; D remains unclear. The CDR3 is 14 amino acids. V was trimmed by 5 bases and J by 4 bases, leaving 14 bases between them. CDR1 is MNHEY, CDR2 SVGEGT, per germline. The CDR3 nucleotides are TGTGCCAGCAGTCGGGGTCCGAGAGGCACTGAAGCTTTCTTT. Amino acid sequence: CASSRGPRGTEAFF.

This clonotype was seen a few times. This chain links TRBV27 with TRBJ2-1, with D possibly being TRBD2 (6 bases). V gave up 5 bases and J gave up 2 bases, with 10 bases separating them. The CDR3 loop spans 14 amino acids. CDR1 is MNHEY, CDR2 SMNVEV, per germline (reference sequence). CDR3 nucleotide sequence: TGTGCCAGCAGTAAGCGGGCACCCTACAATGAGCAGTTCTTC. Its protein is CASSKRAPYNEQFF.

V is TRBV9 and J is TRBJ1-1; the D gene is possibly TRBD1 (5 bases). Germline loops: CDR1 SGDLS, CDR2 YYNGEE. The V end lost 3 bases, the J end lost 1 base, and 16 bases lay between the germline ends. The CDR3 has 16 amino acids. CDR3 sequence: CASSARGTGWNTEAFF. In DNA form, the CDR3 reads TGTGCCAGCAGCGCCCGAGGAACAGGCTGGAACACTGAAGCTTTCTTT.

The chain links TRBV7-2 to TRBJ1-2; maybe TRBD1 (5 bases). Trimming removed 5 bases from V and 4 bases from J, with 17 bases in between. Germline values: CDR1 SGHTA, CDR2 FQGNSA. CDR3 size: 15 residues. CDR3 coding DNA: TGTGCCAGCAGCCAACAAAACGGGGGAAGCTATGGCTACACCTTC. Translation: CASSQQNGGSYGYTF.

V and J are TRBV20-1 and TRBJ1-5; no clear D. V was cut by 3 bases and J by 0 bases, with 6 bases left in between. The germline CDR1 and CDR2 sequences are DFQATT and SNEGSKA (reference sequence). CDR3 length equals 13 residues. DNA of the CDR3: TGCAGTGCTAGTTGGGATAGCAATCAGCCCCAGCATTTT. Translation: CSASWDSNQPQHF.

The chain employs TRBV6-1 and TRBJ1-6; D is unclear. Germline CDR1 is MNHNS and CDR2 is SASEGT. V was cut by 8 bases and J by 7 bases, with 9 bases left in between. The CDR3 covers 12 residues. The CDR3 bases are TGTGCCAGCTGCCGGAGAAATTCACCCCTCCACTTT. Translated: CASCRRNSPLHF.

The chain links TRBV30 to TRBJ1-2, with no clear D. The CDR3 has 15 residues. Germline assignment: CDR1 GTSNPN and CDR2 SVGIG (reference sequence). The V and J ends lost 3 bases and 0 bases respectively, with 14 bases between them. CDR3 sequence: CAWSSQATPNYGYTF. The CDR3 bases are TGTGCCTGGAGCTCGCAGGCGACTCCTAACTATGGCTACACCTTC. The full variable domain, with the rest looked up from reference TRBV30 and TRBJ1-2, is SQTIHQWPATLVQPVGSPLSLECTVEGTSNPNLYWYRQAAGRGLQLLFYSVGIGQISSEVPQNLSASRPQDRQFILSSKKLLLSDSGFYLCAWSSQATPNYGYTFGSGTRLTVV.

The chain joins TRBV7-2 to TRBJ2-5; D gene uncertain. The germline V gene encodes CDR1 SGHTA and CDR2 FQGNSA. V dropped 4 bases and J dropped 2 bases, with 11 bases sitting between them. This CDR3 comprises 14 residues. The CDR3 sequence: CASSSFGRQETQYF. The CDR3 DNA reads as TGTGCCAGCAGCTCCTTCGGACGACAAGAGACCCAGTACTTC. Combining the CDR3 with reference TRBV7-2 and TRBJ2-5 gives the whole variable domain GAGVSQSPSNKVTEKGKDVELRCDPISGHTALYWYRQSLGQGLEFLIYFQGNSAPDKSGLPSDRFSAERTGGSVSTLTIQRTQQEDSAVYLCASSSFGRQETQYFGPGTRLLVL.

J is TRBJ2-7 and V is TRBV7-2; tentative D call: TRBD1 (5 bases). V was shortened by 3 bases and J by 6 bases, with 18 bases between the two germline ends. This CDR3 comprises 15 residues. Germline values: CDR1 SGHTA, CDR2 FQGNSA. The DNA for the CDR3 is TGTGCCAGCAGCTTGGAAATTGTAGGGGCCGCCGAGCAGTACTTC. It yields the protein CASSLEIVGAAEQYF.

The gene calls are TRBV19 and TRBJ2-1, with 8 bases identical to TRBD1. Germline values: CDR1 LNHDA, CDR2 SQIVND (reference sequence). The CDR3 spans 18 residues. With V trimmed by 2 bases and J by 7 bases, 16 bases remained unmatched. The CDR3: CASSIRSGGQGIRNEQFF. The DNA for the CDR3 is TGTGCCAGTAGTATAAGATCGGGCGGACAGGGAATTCGGAATGAGCAGTTCTTC.